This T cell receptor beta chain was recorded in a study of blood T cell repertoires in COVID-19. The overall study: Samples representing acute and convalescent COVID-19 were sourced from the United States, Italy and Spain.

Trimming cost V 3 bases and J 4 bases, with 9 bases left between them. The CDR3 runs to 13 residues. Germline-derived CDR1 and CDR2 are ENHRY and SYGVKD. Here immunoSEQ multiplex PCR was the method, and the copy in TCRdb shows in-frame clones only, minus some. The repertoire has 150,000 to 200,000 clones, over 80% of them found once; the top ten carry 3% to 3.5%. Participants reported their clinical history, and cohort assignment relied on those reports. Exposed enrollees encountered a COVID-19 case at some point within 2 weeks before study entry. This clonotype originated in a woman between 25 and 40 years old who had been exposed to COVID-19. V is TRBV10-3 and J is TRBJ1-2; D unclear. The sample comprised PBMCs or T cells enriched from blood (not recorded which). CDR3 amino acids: CAISEERLYGYTF. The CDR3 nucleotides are TGTGCCATCAGTGAAGAGAGACTCTATGGCTACACCTTC.